The text below deals with one TCR beta chain. The antigen it recognizes is unknown. A junction end diverges from the germline sequence, so it may reflect a read error. Receptor amplification or capture employed the immunoSEQ multiplex PCR assay. The multiplex PCR relied on a mix of 60 forward primers for TCR Vbeta segments and 13 reverse primers for TCR Jbeta segments. A multiplex PCR assay on genomic DNA amplified the CDR3 region of rearranged TCR beta genes. Amplified TCR beta libraries were sequenced as 87-base-pair reads on the Illumina HiSeq System. The authors' pipeline ran thus. In a later analysis, about 80 million unique TCR beta chains were counted across the 650 to 750 repertoires, and roughly 11 million of these chains were shared by at least two donors. Raw reads were error-corrected and collapsed into unique sequences with a nearest-neighbor algorithm that merged closely related sequences to remove PCR and sequencing errors. CDR3 sequences were aligned to IMGT reference sequences to assign V, D and J gene segments. For a sequence to be retained, a match of at least six nucleotides was required to both a V gene segment and a J gene segment. Rearrangements were called productive when the CDR3 lacked stop codons and stayed in frame with V and J; all others were non-productive. Following IMGT convention, CDR3 was defined as the stretch from the second conserved V-encoded cysteine up to the conserved J-encoded phenylalanine. The earlier analysis of about 640 of the donors excluded any sequence lacking an unambiguous match to a single V gene segment. An earlier analysis of a few hundred of the donors classified V segments as functional when productive rearrangements were above 56.7% and as segregating when the standard deviation between donors was above 5%. A statistical classification framework was developed to diagnose cytomegalovirus status using the catalog of TCR beta chain sequences. In a later analysis, V and J genes were assigned by comparing TCR nucleotide sequences against IMGT/GENE-DB human TR gene sequences. Using the TCRdist pipeline, a later analysis assigned CDR3 sequences along with most-parsimonious VDJ recombination scenarios. In a later analysis, every TCR beta chain was defined by the combination of its CDR3 amino acid sequence and its V-gene family, and reads without a unique V-gene family were dropped. To address suspected cross-contamination and a sequencing artifact, a later analysis removed 550 to 750 highly shared, low-generation-probability nucleotide sequences. A later analysis calculated a clonal expansion index for each public chain from normalized within-repertoire ranks of inferred template counts. In a later analysis, generation probabilities were computed using a VDJ recombination model fitted to out-of-frame rearrangements, and the results were checked against IGoR. In a later analysis, TCR-TCR, TCR-HLA and TCR-CMV co-occurrence was scored with hypergeometric tests, and a repertoire-size bias correction was applied to TCR pairs. In a later analysis, false discovery rates were estimated by permuting HLA or CMV assignments 20 times. In a later analysis, co-occurring TCRs were grouped using DBSCAN, and TCRdist sequence similarity was added for clustering within HLA-allele-positive subsets. Repertoires with fewer than 30,000 or more than 120,000 public chains were left out of co-occurrence clustering, as were about 5 repertoires with anomalous nucleotide sharing. TCRdb provides this immuneACCESS table in a form limited to in-frame rearrangements. Some clones are lacking; in checked studies, under half of them reflect an unresolved V gene, and why the rest are absent is not known. That table is the source of V, J and clone size, and D and trimming were worked out from the DNA. The sample includes roughly 120,000 clones, with approximately 80% observed a single time. The top ten constitute around 4.9% of the sample.

This sample was taken from a study of cytomegalovirus exposure and HLA in healthy donors (dated by TCRdb to between 2016 and 2019). Study-wide context: According to an earlier analysis of 587 of the donors, about 170 million T cells yielded 117 million unique TCR beta sequences and approximately 300 Gb of sequence data. Approximately 310 gigabases of sequencing data and approximately 91 million unique TCR sequences made up an early release that covered over 550 HLA-typed donors. The genetic ancestry cluster associated with self-reported Caucasian donors included 81% of the 300 to 400 genotyped donors. The study was designed to test whether signatures of past pathogen exposure could be identified by cataloging public T cell receptors. Using immunosequencing, the study profiled T cell repertoires from about 610 subjects and related those repertoires to cytomegalovirus serostatus. In addition to the first cohort of hundreds of subjects, a separate validation cohort of 120 different subjects was used. To predict cytomegalovirus infection status, the study combined high-throughput TCR immunosequencing, statistical association of individual TCRs with disease status, and machine learning. In a later analysis, previously published TCR beta repertoires from more than 500 donors were re-analyzed and high-resolution HLA genotyping was added so that TCR occurrence patterns could be studied. Rather than drawing on any new phenotypic data, the later analysis identified candidate immune exposures from TCR beta sequences and the way those sequences occurred across donors. To decide whether each TCR beta V gene segment behaved as functional or pseudogenic, an earlier analysis of approximately 600 of the donors relied on high-throughput TCR beta sequencing. Donor age, sex, ethnicity and CMV serostatus were collected together with the repertoire data. In a later genetic analysis, genome-wide SNP genotypes for about three fifths of the roughly 670 donors were used, and that subset was treated as a discovery cohort. All discovery cohort repertoires had been generated using a single sequencing platform. HLA typing covered class I and class II loci at four-digit resolution. The number of donors typed differed by locus, with roughly 620-640 for A, B, C, DRB1 and DQB1, around 500 for DQA1, some 570 for DPA1, and some 450 for DPB1. Roughly five DR-DQ haplotypes were handled as single units for association and clustering because linkage in the cohort was strong. On average, roughly 250,000 unique TCR beta nucleotide sequences were sequenced per donor among 398 genotyped donors of the cohort, with roughly 20% of those sequences being non-productive.

Overall results and qualifications from the work: CMV serostatus was the only immune exposure information available for the cohort. Sequencing depth was assumed to be roughly uniform across donors in the presence/absence analyses, though that assumption may not hold. A later analysis found that TCR association rates varied across HLA loci, with DRB1 alleles showing the most associated TCRs and HLA-C alleles the fewest. In this cohort, only TCR beta chains were sequenced, and detectable features were limited by the absence of alpha or paired-chain data. In vitro tests confirmed that three of the cytomegalovirus-associated TCR beta chains recognize cytomegalovirus antigens. Compared with equally common non-associated chains, HLA-associated TCR beta chains in a later analysis were more clonally expanded and had lower generation probabilities. A later genetic analysis reported fewer N-insertions in productive TCRs among donors in an Asian-associated ancestry cluster than the roughly 690-donor mean. Because the 87-base-pair reads could not distinguish some IMGT-functional V segments, including TRBV6-2 and TRBV6-3, those segments were excluded. An association between a missense DCLRE1C variant and V-gene and J-gene trimming of TCR beta chains was found in a later genetic analysis and replicated in an independent cohort. The study listed over 150 TCR beta chains as associated with cytomegalovirus. Because counts were too low, some 17 rarely observed V segments, including chromosome 9 orphons, were left out of the earlier analysis of over 550 of the donors. A later analysis reported that several top co-occurrence clusters appeared linked to parvovirus B19, influenza, CMV and Epstein-Barr virus. Because HLA typing was missing for some donors at each locus, association tests included only the typed subset. It was suggested by the authors that the approach could potentially be generalized to other disease states and immunological phenotypes. A further reported finding was that TCR beta sequences accurately predicted the HLA-A and HLA-B alleles for most subjects in the first cohort. The classifier was reported to diagnose cytomegalovirus status with high specificity and sensitivity in both the original cohort and the validation cohort. A later analysis associated 15,000 to 20,000 TCR beta sequences with specific HLA alleles at a false discovery rate of 0.05. In a later analysis, most CMV-associated TCR beta chains were found to appear HLA-restricted, with HLA associations seemingly driven largely by CMV exposure. The sequencing pipeline was judged likely to have produced a cluster of highly shared sequence variants as a technical artifact. In an earlier analysis of roughly 560 of the donors, most TCR beta V segments were observed in productive rearrangements about 90% or about 30% of the time, broadly matching IMGT annotations. While some public TCRs were present in many individuals, most TCR sequences turned up only very rarely across donors. Linkage disequilibrium might explain the correlated functional status among segregating V segments, but an unknown experimental factor could not be excluded. Assigning TCR associations to individual alleles was difficult when HLA alleles, especially DR and DQ, strongly co-occurred.

In total, approximately 610 healthy bone marrow donors made up the cohort. At the time of sampling, all cohort members were nominally healthy, though unrecorded immune exposures were likely present. The donor tested CMV seropositive and was one of the 289 seropositive cohort members. A peripheral blood sample was collected from each donor, and TCR beta sequencing was performed on peripheral blood mononuclear cells. Genomic DNA extraction from the blood cell samples was performed with the Qiagen DNeasy Blood Extraction Kit. Counted from cysteine to phenylalanine, this CDR3 has 13 amino acids. Just the 39-base CDR3 DNA is kept, in frame starting at base 1. Based on the germline V gene, the CDR1 and CDR2 sequences are SGHTA and FQGNSA.

Specimen: PBMCs. This clonotype was sampled from a man aged 50-59 years in good health and CMV-seropositive. The rearranged segments are TRBV7-2 and TRBJ1-1; no D gene can be assigned with confidence. CDR3 sequence: CASSLTGNTETFF. The DNA reads TGTGCCAGCAGCCTGACGGGGAACACTGAAACTTTCTTT.